This T cell receptor beta chain is drawn from a study of CD8+ T cells in alopecia areata. Findings of the study overall: Higher clonality than in normal scalp was seen in lesional scalp, especially alopecia totalis/universalis. Besides other cells, scalp samples also yield sequences of resident alphabeta T cells from normal skin.

CDR1 is MGHRA and CDR2 is YSYEKL in the germline V gene. This CDR3 has 14 residues. Trimming took 1 base from V and 5 from J, leaving 9 bases between them. Extraction of RNA preceded its reverse transcription into cDNA, which served as the sequencing template. The assay was immunoSEQ multiplex PCR, and TCRdb's table has in-frame clones only and misses some. The sample carries around 150,000 clones, around 62% recorded once. This clone was observed a single time. Its antigen is unknown. Sorted populations comprised CD4+ and CD8+ T cells obtained from PBMCs. The chain links TRBV4-1 to TRBJ1-5; D remains ambiguous. Material: CD8+ T cells sorted from blood. This receptor was identified in a human donor in good health. CDR3 protein: CASSQAQVDQPQHF. The CDR3 DNA follows: TGCGCCAGCAGCCAAGCCCAGGTGGATCAGCCCCAGCATTTT.